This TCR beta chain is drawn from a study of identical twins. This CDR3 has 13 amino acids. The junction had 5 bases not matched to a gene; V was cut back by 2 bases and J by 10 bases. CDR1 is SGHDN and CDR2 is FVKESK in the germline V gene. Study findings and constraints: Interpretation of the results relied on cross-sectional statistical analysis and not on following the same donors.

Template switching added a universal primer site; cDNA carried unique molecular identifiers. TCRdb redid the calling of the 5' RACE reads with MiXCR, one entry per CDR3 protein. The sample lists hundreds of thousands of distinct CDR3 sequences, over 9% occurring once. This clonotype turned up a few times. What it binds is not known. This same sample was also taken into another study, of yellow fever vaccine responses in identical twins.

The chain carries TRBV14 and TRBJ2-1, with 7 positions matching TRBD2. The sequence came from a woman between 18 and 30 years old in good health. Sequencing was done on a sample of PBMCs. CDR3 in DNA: TGTGCCAGCAGCCAATCCGCGGGGGTAGAGCAGTTCTTC. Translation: CASSQSAGVEQFF.